This T cell receptor (beta chain) emerged from a study of blood T cell repertoires in COVID-19. Across the study: Acute and convalescent COVID-19 specimens originated in the United States, Italy and Spain. T cells, B-cell-depleted T cells, or PBMCs supplied cDNA or gDNA.

In the original processing: Scientists estimated how many nucleated cells there were by amplifying reference gene primers. Measured with immunoSEQ multiplex PCR; TCRdb has only the in-frame clones, and not every one. The DNA gave D and trimming, while V, J and clone size come from that table. Among 150,000 or so clones, around 84% were seen once, and the ten largest hold about 39%. Germline-derived CDR1 and CDR2 are MNHEY and SVGEGT. This CDR3 has 13 amino acids. After removal of 0 bases from V and 9 bases from J, the junction contained 5 bases not matched to a gene. The receptor's source is a human donor in a cohort sampled during active COVID-19. What was sequenced was peripheral blood. The chain is built from TRBV6-2 or TRBV6-3 and TRBJ2-7; 7 bases match TRBD1. This chain's CDR3 is CASSYSGGQGQYF. The CDR3 DNA follows: TGTGCCAGCAGTTACTCAGGGGGCCAAGGGCAGTACTTC.